The rows below give T cell receptor beta chains drawn from one sample of a study of blood T cell repertoires in COVID-19. Assay used: immunoSEQ multiplex PCR; TCRdb lists only in-frame clones, some missing. Of 25,000 to 35,000 clones in the sample, around 83% were seen once. Sequencing was done on a sample of peripheral blood. The receptors come from a human donor in a cohort sampled during active COVID-19. Both conserved end residues are part of each CDR3. A D gene is named only where the DNA matches it firmly. A row's size may be missing; if present it is once, few, many or a size class.

d_call: NA; v_call: TRBV13; j_call: TRBJ2-7; clone_size: NA; cdr3_nt: TGTGCCAGCAGCCGACCAAGCGACAGCTACGAGCAGTACTTC; cdr3_aa: CASSRPSDSYEQYF
d_call: TRBD2; v_call: TRBV2; j_call: TRBJ2-1; clone_size: large; cdr3_nt: TGTGCCAGCAAGGTTGGCGGGGGGTACAATGAGCAGTTCTTC; cdr3_aa: CASKVGGGYNEQFF
d_call: TRBD1; v_call: TRBV3-1/TRBV3-2; j_call: TRBJ1-6; clone_size: few; cdr3_nt: TGTGCCAGCAGCCAAGACAGGGGGTCGGCCCTCCACTTT; cdr3_aa: CASSQDRGSALHF
d_call: NA; v_call: TRBV4-1; j_call: TRBJ2-5; clone_size: NA; cdr3_nt: TGCGCCAGCAGCCAATTGCCGGGACTCCAAGAGACCCAGTACTTC; cdr3_aa: CASSQLPGLQETQYF
d_call: NA; v_call: TRBV3-1/TRBV3-2; j_call: TRBJ2-5; clone_size: NA; cdr3_nt: TGTGCCAGCAGCCCACCTATTTTACGGGAGAATGGAGAGACCCAGTACTTC; cdr3_aa: CASSPPILRENGETQYF
d_call: TRBD1; v_call: TRBV19; j_call: TRBJ2-1; clone_size: NA; cdr3_nt: TGTGCCAGTAGTACTCTGGGGAAGGACAGGGAGTACAATGAGCAGTTCTTC; cdr3_aa: CASSTLGKDREYNEQFF
d_call: TRBD1; v_call: TRBV5-1; j_call: TRBJ1-1; clone_size: NA; cdr3_nt: TGCGCCAGCAGCTTGAGGATGACAGGGGGGGTCACTGAAGCTTTCTTT; cdr3_aa: CASSLRMTGGVTEAFF
d_call: TRBD1; v_call: TRBV28; j_call: TRBJ1-6; clone_size: NA; cdr3_nt: TGTGCCAGCAGTTCGGGACAGGGGTTGGGGTCCTATAATTCACCCCTCCACTTT; cdr3_aa: CASSSGQGLGSYNSPLHF
d_call: NA; v_call: TRBV12-3/TRBV12-4; j_call: TRBJ2-2; clone_size: NA; cdr3_nt: TGTGCCAGCAGTCGACTAGCCGGGGAGCTGTTTTTT; cdr3_aa: CASSRLAGELFF
d_call: NA; v_call: TRBV5-1; j_call: TRBJ1-3; clone_size: NA; cdr3_nt: TGCGCCAGCATGGGAGGATCTGGAAACACCATATATTTT; cdr3_aa: CASMGGSGNTIYF
d_call: TRBD2; v_call: TRBV28; j_call: TRBJ2-5; clone_size: once; cdr3_nt: TGTGCCAGCAGTGTAGCGGGAGACCCACTGGGAGAGACCCAGTACTTC; cdr3_aa: CASSVAGDPLGETQYF
d_call: TRBD2; v_call: TRBV4-2; j_call: TRBJ2-1; clone_size: NA; cdr3_nt: TGTGCCAGCAGCCAATTCGGGACTAGCGGGGGGCTAAGGCAGTTCTTC; cdr3_aa: CASSQFGTSGGLRQFF
d_call: TRBD2; v_call: TRBV11-2; j_call: TRBJ2-5; clone_size: NA; cdr3_nt: TGTGCCAGCAGCTTAGTTAGCGGGAGTGGGCAAGAGACCCAGTACTTC; cdr3_aa: CASSLVSGSGQETQYF
d_call: NA; v_call: TRBV12-3/TRBV12-4; j_call: TRBJ2-1; clone_size: once; cdr3_nt: TGTGCCAGCAAAACTGGGACACACAATGAGCAGTTCTTC; cdr3_aa: CASKTGTHNEQFF
d_call: TRBD1; v_call: TRBV19; j_call: TRBJ2-7; clone_size: once; cdr3_nt: TGTGCCAGTAGTCAAAGAGACGGGACAGGGTACCACGAGCAGTACTTC; cdr3_aa: CASSQRDGTGYHEQYF
d_call: NA; v_call: TRBV19; j_call: TRBJ1-1; clone_size: NA; cdr3_nt: TGTGCCACCGGGTCAGGGTATGGCACTGAAGCTTTCTTT; cdr3_aa: CATGSGYGTEAFF
d_call: TRBD2; v_call: TRBV25-1; j_call: TRBJ2-3; clone_size: NA; cdr3_nt: TGTGCCAGCAGTGAACTCCCAGGGAGGGGCACAGATACGCAGTATTTT; cdr3_aa: CASSELPGRGTDTQYF
d_call: TRBD1; v_call: TRBV6-1; j_call: TRBJ1-1; clone_size: NA; cdr3_nt: TGTGCCAGCAGTGAAGCGCGGTGGGACAGGGCTATGAGCACTGAAGCTTTCTTT; cdr3_aa: CASSEARWDRAMSTEAFF
d_call: TRBD1; v_call: TRBV27; j_call: TRBJ1-2; clone_size: NA; cdr3_nt: TGTGCCAGCAGTCTAGGGACAGGGAACTATGGCTACACCTTC; cdr3_aa: CASSLGTGNYGYTF
d_call: TRBD1; v_call: TRBV6-5; j_call: TRBJ2-1; clone_size: NA; cdr3_nt: TGTGCCAGCAGTTTGCCAGGGGGCCCCTACAATGAGCAGTTCTTC; cdr3_aa: CASSLPGGPYNEQFF
d_call: TRBD1; v_call: TRBV18; j_call: TRBJ1-1; clone_size: NA; cdr3_nt: TGTGCCAGCTCATCTGGACAGGGGGTTAGGACTGAAGCTTTCTTT; cdr3_aa: CASSSGQGVRTEAFF
d_call: TRBD1; v_call: TRBV6-5; j_call: TRBJ2-7; clone_size: NA; cdr3_nt: TGTGCCAGCAGACCCACAGGGGGCACGTCCTACGAGCAGTACTTC; cdr3_aa: CASRPTGGTSYEQYF
d_call: TRBD1; v_call: TRBV10-1; j_call: TRBJ2-5; clone_size: NA; cdr3_nt: TGCGCCAGTCTTGACAGGGGATTGGGAGAGACCCAGTACTTC; cdr3_aa: CASLDRGLGETQYF
d_call: TRBD1; v_call: TRBV29-1; j_call: TRBJ1-1; clone_size: NA; cdr3_nt: TGCAGCTGGGGGACAGGGAACACTGAAGCTTTCTTT; cdr3_aa: CSWGTGNTEAFF
d_call: TRBD1; v_call: TRBV5-1; j_call: TRBJ1-1; clone_size: NA; cdr3_nt: TGCGCCAGCAGCTCCGGGACAGGGTTCGTCACTGAAGCTTTCTTT; cdr3_aa: CASSSGTGFVTEAFF
d_call: NA; v_call: TRBV7-2; j_call: TRBJ2-5; clone_size: NA; cdr3_nt: TGTGCCAGCAGCTTTAACGGGGGATCAGAGACCCAGTACTTC; cdr3_aa: CASSFNGGSETQYF
d_call: TRBD2; v_call: TRBV29-1; j_call: TRBJ2-3; clone_size: NA; cdr3_nt: TGCAGCTTAGCGGGAGTTGGGAAAGATACGCAGTATTTT; cdr3_aa: CSLAGVGKDTQYF
d_call: TRBD2; v_call: TRBV28; j_call: TRBJ2-7; clone_size: NA; cdr3_nt: TGTGCCAGCAGTTTATCCGGGACTAGCGGCTCCTACGAGCAGTACTTC; cdr3_aa: CASSLSGTSGSYEQYF
d_call: NA; v_call: TRBV5-8; j_call: TRBJ1-1; clone_size: NA; cdr3_nt: TGTGCCAGCAGCTTGAGCGTAAAGCGCACTGAAGCTTTCTTT; cdr3_aa: CASSLSVKRTEAFF
d_call: TRBD2; v_call: TRBV7-9; j_call: TRBJ2-2; clone_size: NA; cdr3_nt: TGTGCCAGCAGCCGCAGCGGGGCGGGCACCGGGGAGCTGTTTTTT; cdr3_aa: CASSRSGAGTGELFF
d_call: NA; v_call: TRBV12-3/TRBV12-4; j_call: TRBJ1-5; clone_size: NA; cdr3_nt: TGTGCCAGCGACAGCAATAGCAATCAGCCCCAGCATTTT; cdr3_aa: CASDSNSNQPQHF
d_call: TRBD1; v_call: TRBV28; j_call: TRBJ1-4; clone_size: NA; cdr3_nt: TGTGCCAGCACTATAGACAGGGAAGACGATGAAAAACTGTTTTTT; cdr3_aa: CASTIDREDDEKLFF
d_call: TRBD1; v_call: TRBV3-1/TRBV3-2; j_call: TRBJ2-1; clone_size: NA; cdr3_nt: TGTGCCAGCAGCCAAGTCAGGGGGCGGAGCTCCTACAATGAGCAGTTCTTC; cdr3_aa: CASSQVRGRSSYNEQFF
d_call: NA; v_call: TRBV24-1; j_call: TRBJ2-5; clone_size: NA; cdr3_nt: TGTGCCACCAGTGAGAGGGGGACACAGGGTGTGACCCAGTACTTC; cdr3_aa: CATSERGTQGVTQYF
d_call: NA; v_call: TRBV19; j_call: TRBJ1-2; clone_size: NA; cdr3_nt: TGTGCCAGTAGTATATCAGGAAGTCGTGGCTACACCTTC; cdr3_aa: CASSISGSRGYTF
d_call: TRBD1; v_call: TRBV18; j_call: TRBJ2-5; clone_size: NA; cdr3_nt: TGTGCCAGCTCTGACGGACAGGGGGCCGTAGGAGAGACCCAGTACTTC; cdr3_aa: CASSDGQGAVGETQYF
d_call: NA; v_call: TRBV2; j_call: TRBJ1-1; clone_size: NA; cdr3_nt: TGTGCCAGCAGTGAAGCGGGCAGATACACTGAAGCTTTCTTT; cdr3_aa: CASSEAGRYTEAFF
d_call: NA; v_call: TRBV10-1; j_call: TRBJ2-5; clone_size: NA; cdr3_nt: TGCGCCAGCAGTGTTAGTGGCGGGGAGACCCAGTACTTC; cdr3_aa: CASSVSGGETQYF
d_call: TRBD1; v_call: TRBV19; j_call: TRBJ1-2; clone_size: NA; cdr3_nt: TGTGCCAGTAGCCCGACAGGGCCTGATGGCTACACCTTC; cdr3_aa: CASSPTGPDGYTF
d_call: TRBD1; v_call: TRBV18; j_call: TRBJ2-3; clone_size: NA; cdr3_nt: TGTGCCAGCTCACCCCCGGGACAGGGTACAGATACGCAGTATTTT; cdr3_aa: CASSPPGQGTDTQYF
d_call: NA; v_call: TRBV2; j_call: TRBJ1-5; clone_size: NA; cdr3_nt: TGTGCCAGCAGTGAAATCTATAGCAATCAGCCCCAGCATTTT; cdr3_aa: CASSEIYSNQPQHF
d_call: NA; v_call: TRBV5-1; j_call: TRBJ2-5; clone_size: once; cdr3_nt: TGCGCCAGCAGCTTGGGAGAGGGTCCCACCAGAGAGACCCAGTACTTC; cdr3_aa: CASSLGEGPTRETQYF
d_call: TRBD1; v_call: TRBV2; j_call: TRBJ1-1; clone_size: NA; cdr3_nt: TGTGCCAGCAGTATAACAGGGGTTACTGAAGCTTTCTTT; cdr3_aa: CASSITGVTEAFF